The TCR beta chain described here comes from a study of T cells in localized non-small cell lung cancer. Study-wide results and caveats: Exceeding tumor, uninvolved adjacent lung had the highest T cell clonality.

The protocol was immunoSEQ multiplex PCR, while the TCRdb copy is restricted to in-frame clones and leaves out a portion. This table has under 75,000 clones, roughly nine tenths appearing once. From germline, CDR1 is MGHDK and CDR2 SYGVNS. The V end was cut by 3 bases, the J end by 7 bases, with 12 bases between. The CDR3 spans 14 residues. With respect to this clone: The antigen is undetermined.

Source: peripheral blood, taken before any cancer treatment. The clonotype comes from a male donor at least 60 years old with stage III squamous cell lung carcinoma. This chain links TRBV25-1 with TRBJ1-4, with D hard to call. The CDR3 reads CASSDPLGGEKLFF. For the CDR3, the DNA is TGTGCCAGCAGTGATCCACTAGGCGGTGAAAAACTGTTTTTT. The full variable domain, rest sourced from reference TRBV25-1 and TRBJ1-4, is EADIYQTPRYLVIGTGKKITLECSQTMGHDKMYWYQQDPGMELHLIHYSYGVNSTEKGDLSSESTVSRIRTEHFPLTLESARPSHTSQYLCASSDPLGGEKLFFGSGTQLSVL.